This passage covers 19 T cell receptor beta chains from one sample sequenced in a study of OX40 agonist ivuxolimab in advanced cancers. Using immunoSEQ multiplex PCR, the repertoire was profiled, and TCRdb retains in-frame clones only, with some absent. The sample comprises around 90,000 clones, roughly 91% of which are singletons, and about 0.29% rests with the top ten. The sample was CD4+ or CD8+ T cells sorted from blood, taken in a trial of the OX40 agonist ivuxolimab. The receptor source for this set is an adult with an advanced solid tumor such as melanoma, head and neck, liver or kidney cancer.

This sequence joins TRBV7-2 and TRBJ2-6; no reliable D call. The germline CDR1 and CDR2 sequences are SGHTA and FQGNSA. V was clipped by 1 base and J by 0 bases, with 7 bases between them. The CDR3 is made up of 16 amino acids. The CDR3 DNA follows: TGTGCCAGCAGCTTAGTCAGAAGCTCTGGGGCCAACGTCCTGACTTTC. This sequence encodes CASSLVRSSGANVLTF.

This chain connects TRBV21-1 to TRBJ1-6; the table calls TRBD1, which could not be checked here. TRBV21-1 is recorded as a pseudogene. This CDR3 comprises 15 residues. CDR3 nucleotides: TGTGCCAGCAAGAGCTCAGGGGCGTCAGGTTCACCCCTCCACTTT. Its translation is CASKSSGASGSPLHF.

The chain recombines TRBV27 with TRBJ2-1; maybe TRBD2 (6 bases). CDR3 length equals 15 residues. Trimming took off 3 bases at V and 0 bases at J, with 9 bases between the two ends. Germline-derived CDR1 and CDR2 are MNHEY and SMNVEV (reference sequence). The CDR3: CASSFSGDSYNEQFF. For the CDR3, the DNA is TGTGCCAGCAGTTTTTCGGGAGACTCCTACAATGAGCAGTTCTTC.

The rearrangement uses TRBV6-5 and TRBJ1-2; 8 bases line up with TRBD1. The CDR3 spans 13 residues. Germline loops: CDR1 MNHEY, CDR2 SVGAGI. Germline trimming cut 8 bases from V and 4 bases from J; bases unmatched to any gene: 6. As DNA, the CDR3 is TGTGCCAGCGGGGAGGACAGGGTCTATGGCTACACCTTC. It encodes CASGEDRVYGYTF.

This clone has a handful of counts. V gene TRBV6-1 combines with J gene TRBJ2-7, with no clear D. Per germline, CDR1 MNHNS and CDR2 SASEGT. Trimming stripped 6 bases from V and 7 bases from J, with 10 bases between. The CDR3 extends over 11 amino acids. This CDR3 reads CASSHVGEQYF. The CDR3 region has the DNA TGTGCCAGCAGCCATGTGGGGGAGCAGTACTTC.

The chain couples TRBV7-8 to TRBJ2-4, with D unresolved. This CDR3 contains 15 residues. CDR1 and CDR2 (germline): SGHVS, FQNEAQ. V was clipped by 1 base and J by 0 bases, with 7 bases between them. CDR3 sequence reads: CASSLEYQAKNIQYF. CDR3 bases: TGTGCCAGCAGCTTAGAGTACCAAGCCAAAAACATTCAGTACTTC.

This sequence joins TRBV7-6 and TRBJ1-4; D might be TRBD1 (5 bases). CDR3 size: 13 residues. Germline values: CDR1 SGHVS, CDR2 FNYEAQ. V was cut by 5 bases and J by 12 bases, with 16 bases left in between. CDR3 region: CASSRGPLQELFF. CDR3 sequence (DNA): TGTGCCAGCAGCCGGGGCCCCCTTCAAGAACTGTTTTTT.

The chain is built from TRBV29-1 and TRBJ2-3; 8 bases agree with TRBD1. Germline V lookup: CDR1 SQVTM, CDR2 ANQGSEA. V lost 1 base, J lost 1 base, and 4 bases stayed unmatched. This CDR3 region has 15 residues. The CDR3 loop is CSVEVPDRGTDTQYF. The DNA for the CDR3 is TGCAGCGTTGAAGTTCCGGACAGGGGCACAGATACGCAGTATTTT.

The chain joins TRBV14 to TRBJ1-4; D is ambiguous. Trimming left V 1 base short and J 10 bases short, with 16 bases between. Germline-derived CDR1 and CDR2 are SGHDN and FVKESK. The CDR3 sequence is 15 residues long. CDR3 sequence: CASSQGPPHGVKLFF. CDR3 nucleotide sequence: TGTGCCAGCAGCCAAGGACCTCCTCATGGGGTAAAACTGTTTTTT.

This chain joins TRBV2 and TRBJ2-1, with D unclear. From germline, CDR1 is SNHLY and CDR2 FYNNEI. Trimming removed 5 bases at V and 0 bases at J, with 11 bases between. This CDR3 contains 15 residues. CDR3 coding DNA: TGTGCCAGCAGTTGGACCGGAGCCTCCTACAATGAGCAGTTCTTC. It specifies CASSWTGASYNEQFF.

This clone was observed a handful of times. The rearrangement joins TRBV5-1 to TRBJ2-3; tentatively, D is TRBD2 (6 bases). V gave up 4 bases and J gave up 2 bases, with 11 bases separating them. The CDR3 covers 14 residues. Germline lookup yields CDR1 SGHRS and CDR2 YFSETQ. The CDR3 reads CASSAGGTTDTQYF. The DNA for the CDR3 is TGCGCCAGCAGCGCCGGGGGAACCACAGATACGCAGTATTTT.

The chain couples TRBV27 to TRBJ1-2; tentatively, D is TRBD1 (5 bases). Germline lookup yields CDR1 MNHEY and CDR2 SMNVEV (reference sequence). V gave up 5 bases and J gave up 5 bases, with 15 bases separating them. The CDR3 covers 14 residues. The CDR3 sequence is CASSAGAGGYGYTF. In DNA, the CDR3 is TGTGCCAGCAGTGCCGGAGCGGGGGGGTATGGCTACACCTTC.

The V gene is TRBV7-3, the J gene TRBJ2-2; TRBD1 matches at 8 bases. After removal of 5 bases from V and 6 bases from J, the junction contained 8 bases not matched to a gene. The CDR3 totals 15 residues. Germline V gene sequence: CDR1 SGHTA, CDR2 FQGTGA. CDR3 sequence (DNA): TGTGCCAGCAGCCCGGGACAGGTAGACCCCGGGGAGCTGTTTTTT. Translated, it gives CASSPGQVDPGELFF.

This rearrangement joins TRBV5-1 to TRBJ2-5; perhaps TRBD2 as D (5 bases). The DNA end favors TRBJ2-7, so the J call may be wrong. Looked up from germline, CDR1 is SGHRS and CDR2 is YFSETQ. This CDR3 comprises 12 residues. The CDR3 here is CASSSGNYEQYF. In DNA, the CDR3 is TGCGCCAGCAGCTCCGGGAACTACGAGCAGTACTTC.

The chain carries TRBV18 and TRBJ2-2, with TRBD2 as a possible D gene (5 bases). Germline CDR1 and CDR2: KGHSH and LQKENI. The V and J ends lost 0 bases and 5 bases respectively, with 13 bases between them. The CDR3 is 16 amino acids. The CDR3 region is CASSPPGLRGTGELFF. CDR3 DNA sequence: TGTGCCAGCTCACCACCAGGGTTGCGCGGGACCGGGGAGCTGTTTTTT.

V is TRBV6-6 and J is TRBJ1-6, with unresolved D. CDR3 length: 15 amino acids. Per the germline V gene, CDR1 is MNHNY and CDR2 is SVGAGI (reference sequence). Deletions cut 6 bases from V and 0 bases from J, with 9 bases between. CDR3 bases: TGTGCCAGCAGGGACGCCAGCTCCTATAATTCACCCCTCCACTTT. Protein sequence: CASRDASSYNSPLHF.

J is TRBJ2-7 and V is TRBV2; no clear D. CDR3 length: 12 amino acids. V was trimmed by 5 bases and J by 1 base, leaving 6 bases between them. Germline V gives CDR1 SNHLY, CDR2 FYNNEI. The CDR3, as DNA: TGTGCCAGCAGTCCCACTTCCTACGAGCAGTACTTC. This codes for CASSPTSYEQYF. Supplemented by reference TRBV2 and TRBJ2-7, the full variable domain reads EPEVTQTPSHQVTQMGQEVILRCVPISNHLYFYWYRQILGQKVEFLVSFYNNEISEKSEIFDDQFSVERPDGSNFTLKIRSTKLEDSAMYFCASSPTSYEQYFGPGTRLTVT.

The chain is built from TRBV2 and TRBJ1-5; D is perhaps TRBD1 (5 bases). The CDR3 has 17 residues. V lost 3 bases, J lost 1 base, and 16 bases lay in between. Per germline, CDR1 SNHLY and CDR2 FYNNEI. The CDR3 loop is CASSERGGRFSNQPQHF. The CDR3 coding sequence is TGTGCCAGCAGTGAGCGGGGGGGAAGATTCAGCAATCAGCCCCAGCATTTT.

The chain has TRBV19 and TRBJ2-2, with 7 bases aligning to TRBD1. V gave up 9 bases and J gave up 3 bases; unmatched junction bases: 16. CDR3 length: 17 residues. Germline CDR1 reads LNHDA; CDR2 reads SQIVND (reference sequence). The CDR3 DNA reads TGTGCCAGCCACCTCGGTAGGGGACAGAAATACACCGGGGAGCTGTTTTTT. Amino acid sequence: CASHLGRGQKYTGELFF.